This T cell receptor beta chain was sequenced during a study of spatial heterogeneity in lung cancer. Study summary: The correlation between TCR transcript counts in tumor regions and a T cell module score from matched bulk RNA-seq was strong.

V lost 2 bases and J lost 4; bases outside the gene matches: 4. Germline-derived CDR1 and CDR2 are MDHEN and SYDVKM. The CDR3 has 15 amino acids. This clonotype has at least ten counts. As yet, its antigen is unknown. Little can be read into the size of this beta chain, an off-target read in a library designed for alpha chains. Individual TCR cDNA molecules each bore their own unique molecular identifier. TCRdb itself ran the 5' RACE reads through MiXCR, one entry per CDR3 protein. The sample gives 15,000 or so distinct CDR3 sequences, 4.7% of which show up once; around 19% is in the top ten. Study results and caveats: Mutation counts in tumors were tracked by counts of expanded intratumoral alpha and beta TCRs. Coverage of tumor T cells was estimated at roughly 7% for alpha chains and 13% to 15% for beta chains.

Regarding time point: sample taken at primary tumor resection. TCRs were sequenced from unsorted whole RNA of tumor, nontumor lung or PBMC. This receptor was obtained from a female donor with early-stage non-small cell lung cancer. The material sequenced was lung tumor tissue, taken at surgery. The chain recombines TRBV28 with TRBJ2-3, with TRBD2 matching over 9 bases. The CDR3 nucleotides are TGTGCCAGCAGTTTACTCGCGGGGGGGTCAGATACGCAGTATTTT. Its protein product is CASSLLAGGSDTQYF.